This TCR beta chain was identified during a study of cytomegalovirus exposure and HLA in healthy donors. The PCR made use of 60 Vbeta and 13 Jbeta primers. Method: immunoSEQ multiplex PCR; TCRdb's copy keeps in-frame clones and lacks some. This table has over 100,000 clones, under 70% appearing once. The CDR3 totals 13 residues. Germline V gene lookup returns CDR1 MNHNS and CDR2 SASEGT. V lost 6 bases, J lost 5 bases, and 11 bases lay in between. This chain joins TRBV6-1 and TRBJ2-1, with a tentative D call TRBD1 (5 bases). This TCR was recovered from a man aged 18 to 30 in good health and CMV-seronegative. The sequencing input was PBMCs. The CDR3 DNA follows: TGTGCCAGCAGGTTCCTCAGGGACAATGAGCAGTTCTTC. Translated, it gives CASRFLRDNEQFF.